These T cell receptor beta chains were read from a single sample in a study of blood T cell repertoires in COVID-19. Assay: immunoSEQ multiplex PCR; the TCRdb copy retains only in-frame clones and omits some. The sample records 200,000 to 300,000 clones, under 85% being singletons. The sequenced material came from peripheral blood. These receptors all stem from a man aged 25 to 40 who had recovered from COVID-19. The CDR3 runs from the conserved cysteine through the conserved F or W. The D gene is left open where the match is weak. Only some rows state a clone size, as once, few, many or a class for expanded clones.

CDR3nt | CDR3aa | d_gene | abundance | j_gene | v_gene
TGTGCCAGCAGTTTGGCCCGCTCCGGGGGGACCTACGAGCAGTACTTC | CASSLARSGGTYEQYF | TRBD2 | . | TRBJ2-7 | TRBV28
TGTGCCAGCAGTTACGGGGGGTCCTTAAGTGGAGAGACCCAGTACTTC | CASSYGGSLSGETQYF | . | . | TRBJ2-5 | TRBV6-5
TGTGCCAGCTCCCCGCAGACGAACACCGGGGAGCTGTTTTTT | CASSPQTNTGELFF | . | . | TRBJ2-2 | TRBV9
TGTGCCAGCTCGCCGAGCAGGGGGCATGAAAAACTGTTTTTT | CASSPSRGHEKLFF | TRBD1 | . | TRBJ1-4 | TRBV18
TGTGCCAGCAGGCCCGGGTGGAACACTGAAGCTTTCTTT | CASRPGWNTEAFF | . | . | TRBJ1-1 | TRBV5-8
TGTGCTAGTGGTTTGTTTGGAGGGAATCAGCCCCAGCATTTT | CASGLFGGNQPQHF | . | . | TRBJ1-5 | TRBV12-5
TGCAGCGTCCGCATAGAGGGCTCCTACAATGAGCAGTTCTTC | CSVRIEGSYNEQFF | . | . | TRBJ2-1 | TRBV29-1
TGTGCCAGCAGTCTCCACGAGGGACTAGCGGAATACAATGAGCAGTTCTTC | CASSLHEGLAEYNEQFF | TRBD2 | . | TRBJ2-1 | TRBV3-1/TRBV3-2
TGCGCCAGCAGCACTGGACAGGAGCAGTACTTC | CASSTGQEQYF | . | many | TRBJ2-7 | TRBV5-1
TGTGCCAGCAGCTCAGCCGGGACAGGGTGGGAAAAACTGTTTTTT | CASSSAGTGWEKLFF | TRBD1 | . | TRBJ1-4 | TRBV7-9
TGTGCCAGCAGCCAGGGAGAGAATTCACCCCTCCACTTT | CASSQGENSPLHF | . | . | TRBJ1-6 | TRBV3-1/TRBV3-2
TGTGCCAGCAGACAGGGGACAACTAGCACAGATACGCAGTATTTT | CASRQGTTSTDTQYF | TRBD1 | . | TRBJ2-3 | TRBV2
TGTGCCAGCAGCACGGGGGGTATCCGTGCAGATACGCAGTATTTT | CASSTGGIRADTQYF | TRBD2 | . | TRBJ2-3 | TRBV28
TGTGCCAGCAGTGAAGTTGGGACAGGGGGTCAGCCCCAGCATTTT | CASSEVGTGGQPQHF | TRBD1 | few | TRBJ1-5 | TRBV6-1
TGTGCTACGGGGTCTAGCGGAACCTACAATGAGCAGTTCTTC | CATGSSGTYNEQFF | TRBD2 | . | TRBJ2-1 | TRBV6-5
TGTGCCAGCAGCCCAAAGCGGGCAGAGCATGGTTTCTTT | CASSPKRAEHGFF | . | . | TRBJ1-1 | TRBV27
TGTGCCAGCAGTTTCCATGGGACAGAAGGAAACACCATATATTTT | CASSFHGTEGNTIYF | TRBD1 | . | TRBJ1-3 | TRBV28